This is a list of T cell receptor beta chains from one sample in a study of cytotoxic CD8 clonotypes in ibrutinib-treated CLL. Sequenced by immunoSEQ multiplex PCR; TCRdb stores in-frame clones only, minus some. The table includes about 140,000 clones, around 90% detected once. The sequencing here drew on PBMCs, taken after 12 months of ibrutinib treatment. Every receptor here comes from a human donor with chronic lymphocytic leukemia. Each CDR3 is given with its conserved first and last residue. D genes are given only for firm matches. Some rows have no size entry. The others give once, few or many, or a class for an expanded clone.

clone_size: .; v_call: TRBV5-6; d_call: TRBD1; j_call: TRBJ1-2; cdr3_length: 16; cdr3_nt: TGTGCCAGCAGCTTATCCGAGACAGGGCTGCTGTATGGCTACACCTTC; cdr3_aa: CASSLSETGLLYGYTF
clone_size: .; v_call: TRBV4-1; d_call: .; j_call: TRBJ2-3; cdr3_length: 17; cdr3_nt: TGCGCCAGCAGCCAAGAGGGTAGCGTTACTGCGGGGGATACGCAGTATTTT; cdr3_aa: CASSQEGSVTAGDTQYF
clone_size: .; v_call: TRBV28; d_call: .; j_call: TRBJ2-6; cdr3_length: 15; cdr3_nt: TGTGCCAGCAGTTTAGGGTGGGTCGGGGCCAACGTCCTGACTTTC; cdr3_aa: CASSLGWVGANVLTF
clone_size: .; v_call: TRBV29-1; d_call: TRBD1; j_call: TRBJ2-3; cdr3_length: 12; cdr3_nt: TGCAGCGCAGGGGGTCAGGCAGATACGCAGTATTTT; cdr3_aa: CSAGGQADTQYF
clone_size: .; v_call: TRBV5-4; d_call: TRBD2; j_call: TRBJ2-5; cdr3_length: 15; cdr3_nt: TGTGCCAGCAGCAACACTCCCGGGGGGATAGAGACCCAGTACTTC; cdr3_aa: CASSNTPGGIETQYF
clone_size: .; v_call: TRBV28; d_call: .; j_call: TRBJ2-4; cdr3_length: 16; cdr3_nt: TGTGCCAGCAGTTTATGGGGGGGCTCCCTAAAAAACATTCAGTACTTC; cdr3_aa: CASSLWGGSLKNIQYF
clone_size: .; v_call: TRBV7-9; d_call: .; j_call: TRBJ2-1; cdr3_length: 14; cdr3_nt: TGTGCCAGCGATGACGGGAGCTCCTACAATGAGCAGTTCTTC; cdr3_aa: CASDDGSSYNEQFF
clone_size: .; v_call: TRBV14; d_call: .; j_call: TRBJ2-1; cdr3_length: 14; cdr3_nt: TGTGCCAGCAGCACGCCAGGTCTGGGCCGGGCGCAGTTCTTC; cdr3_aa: CASSTPGLGRAQFF
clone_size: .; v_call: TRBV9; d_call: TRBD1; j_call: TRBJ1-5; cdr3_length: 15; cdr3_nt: TGTGCCAGCAGCCCCCACGGACAGGGGCATCAGCCCCAGCATTTT; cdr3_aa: CASSPHGQGHQPQHF
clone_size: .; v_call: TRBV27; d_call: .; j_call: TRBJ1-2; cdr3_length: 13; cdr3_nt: TGTGCCAGCAGTTTCTCGGGTTCGAGTGGCTACACCTTC; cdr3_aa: CASSFSGSSGYTF
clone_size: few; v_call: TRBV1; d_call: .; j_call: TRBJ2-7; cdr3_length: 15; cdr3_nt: TGCACCAGCACGACAGGGTTGTATAGGGACTACGAGCAGTACTTC; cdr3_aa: CTSTTGLYRDYEQYF
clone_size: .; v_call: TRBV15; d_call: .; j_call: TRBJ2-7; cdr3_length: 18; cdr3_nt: TGTGCCACCAGCAGAGACCTGACAGGGTTTGGGCGGGACTACGAGCAGTACTTC; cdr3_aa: CATSRDLTGFGRDYEQYF
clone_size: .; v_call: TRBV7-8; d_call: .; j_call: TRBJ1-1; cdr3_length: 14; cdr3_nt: TGTGCCAGCAGACGATTGGGACTACAGACTGAAGCTTTCTTT; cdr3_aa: CASRRLGLQTEAFF
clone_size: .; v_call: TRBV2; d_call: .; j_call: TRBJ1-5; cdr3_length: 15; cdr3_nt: TGTGCCAGCAGTCCTCAGGGCAATAGCAATCAGCCCCAGCATTTT; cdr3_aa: CASSPQGNSNQPQHF
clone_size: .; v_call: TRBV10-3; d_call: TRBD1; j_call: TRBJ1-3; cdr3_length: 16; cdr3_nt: TGTGCCATCAGTGAGCGTCAGGGGGCGCAGGGAAACACCATATATTTT; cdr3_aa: CAISERQGAQGNTIYF
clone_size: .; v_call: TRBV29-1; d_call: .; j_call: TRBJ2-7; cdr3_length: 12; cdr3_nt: TGCAGCGTTGGGGGTTCAGAAGGGCAGCAGTACTTC; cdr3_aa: CSVGGSEGQQYF
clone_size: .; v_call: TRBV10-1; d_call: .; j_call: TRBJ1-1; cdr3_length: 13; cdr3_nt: TGCGCCAGCAGTTCAAGGGAGAACACTGAAGCTTTCTTT; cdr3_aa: CASSSRENTEAFF
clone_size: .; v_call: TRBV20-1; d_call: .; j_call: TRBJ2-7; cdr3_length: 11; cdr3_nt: TGCAGTGCTAGCGGCTCCTACGAGCAGTACTTC; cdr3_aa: CSASGSYEQYF
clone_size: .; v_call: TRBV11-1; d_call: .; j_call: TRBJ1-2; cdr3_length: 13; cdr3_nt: TGTGCCAGCAGCGTCGGCCTTTTTGGTGGCTACACCTTC; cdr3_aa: CASSVGLFGGYTF
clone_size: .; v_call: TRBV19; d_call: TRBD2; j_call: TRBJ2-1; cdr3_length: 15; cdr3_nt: TGTGCCAGTTTCCCCCGTAGCGGGAGGGCCGGGGAGCAGTTCTTC; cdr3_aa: CASFPRSGRAGEQFF
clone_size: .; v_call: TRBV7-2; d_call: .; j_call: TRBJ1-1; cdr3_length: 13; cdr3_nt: TGTGCCAGCAGCTCCGGCGCAGCCATGAAAGCTTTCTTT; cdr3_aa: CASSSGAAMKAFF
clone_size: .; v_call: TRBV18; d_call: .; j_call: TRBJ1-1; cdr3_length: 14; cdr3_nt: TGTGCCAGCTCCCCCCTGGGGGCTAGCACTGAAGCTTTCTTT; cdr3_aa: CASSPLGASTEAFF
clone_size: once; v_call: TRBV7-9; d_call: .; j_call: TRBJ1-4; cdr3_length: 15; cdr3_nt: TGTGCCAGCAGCTTAGCCGCTGGGAATGGTGAAAAACTGTTTTTT; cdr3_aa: CASSLAAGNGEKLFF
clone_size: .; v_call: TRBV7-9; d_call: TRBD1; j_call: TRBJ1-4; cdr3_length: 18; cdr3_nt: TGTGCCAGCAGCTTTCTCTTGGGACAGGAGAATTTTAATGAAAAACTGTTTTTT; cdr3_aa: CASSFLLGQENFNEKLFF
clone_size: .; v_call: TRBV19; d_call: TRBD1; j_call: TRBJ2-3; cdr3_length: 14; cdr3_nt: TGTGCCAGTAGCCGGGACAGGCCCACAGATACGCAGTATTTT; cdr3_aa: CASSRDRPTDTQYF
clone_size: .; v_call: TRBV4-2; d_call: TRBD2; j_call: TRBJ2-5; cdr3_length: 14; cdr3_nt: TGTGCCAGCAGCCATCTGACTAGCGGAGAGACCCAGTACTTC; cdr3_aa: CASSHLTSGETQYF
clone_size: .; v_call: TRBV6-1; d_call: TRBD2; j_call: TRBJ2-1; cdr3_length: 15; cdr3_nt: TGTGCCAGCAGCGATAGCGGGATTTCATACAATGAGCAGTTCTTC; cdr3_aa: CASSDSGISYNEQFF
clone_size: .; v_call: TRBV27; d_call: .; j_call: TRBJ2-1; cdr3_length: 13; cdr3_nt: TGTGCCAGCGGGATGCTCGTGTACAATGAGCAGTTCTTC; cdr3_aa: CASGMLVYNEQFF
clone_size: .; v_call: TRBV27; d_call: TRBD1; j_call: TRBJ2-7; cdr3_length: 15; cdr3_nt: TGTGCCAGCAGAACCCCCGGGACAGGGCACTACGAGCAGTACTTC; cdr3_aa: CASRTPGTGHYEQYF
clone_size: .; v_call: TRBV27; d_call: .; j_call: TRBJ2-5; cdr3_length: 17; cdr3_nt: TGTGCCAGCAACGAGGGTCTAGGGAATGGGGCAAAAGAGACCCAGTACTTC; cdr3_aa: CASNEGLGNGAKETQYF
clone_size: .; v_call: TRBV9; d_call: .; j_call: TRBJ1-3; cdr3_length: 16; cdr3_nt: TGTGCCAGCAGCGTAGGTCCCGCAGGGACTGGAAACACCATATATTTT; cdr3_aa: CASSVGPAGTGNTIYF
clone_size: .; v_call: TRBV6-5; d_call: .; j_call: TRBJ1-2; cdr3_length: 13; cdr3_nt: TGTGCCAGCAGTTATGCAAACCCCGTTGGCTACACCTTC; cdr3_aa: CASSYANPVGYTF
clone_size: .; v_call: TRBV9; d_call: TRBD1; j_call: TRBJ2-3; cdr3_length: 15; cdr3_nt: TGTGCCAGCAGCGTATCGGCAGGGGGTGCAGATACGCAGTATTTT; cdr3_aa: CASSVSAGGADTQYF
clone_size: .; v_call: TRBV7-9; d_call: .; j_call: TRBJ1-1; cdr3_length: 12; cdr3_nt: TGTGCCAGCAGCTTCCCGACAGGCGAAGCTTTCTTT; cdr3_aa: CASSFPTGEAFF
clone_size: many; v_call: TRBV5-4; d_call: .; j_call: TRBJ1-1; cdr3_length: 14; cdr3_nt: TGTGCCAGCAGCACGGGCGGAGGGGGCACTGAAGCTTTCTTT; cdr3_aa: CASSTGGGGTEAFF
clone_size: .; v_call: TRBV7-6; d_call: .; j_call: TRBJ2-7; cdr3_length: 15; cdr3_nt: TGTGCCAGCAGCTTCGAGGTGGGCTTTACCTACGAGCAGTACTTC; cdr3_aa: CASSFEVGFTYEQYF
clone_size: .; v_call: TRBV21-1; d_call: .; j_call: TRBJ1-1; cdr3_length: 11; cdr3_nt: TGTGCCAGCAGGGAGTTCACTGAAGCTTTCTTT; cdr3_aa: CASREFTEAFF
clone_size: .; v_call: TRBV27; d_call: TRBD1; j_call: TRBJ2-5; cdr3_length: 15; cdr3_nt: TGTGCCAGCAGTTTCCTCCCGGGACAGACCGAGACCCAGTACTTC; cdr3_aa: CASSFLPGQTETQYF
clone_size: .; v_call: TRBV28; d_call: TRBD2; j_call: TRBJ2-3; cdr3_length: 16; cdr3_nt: TGTGCCAGCAGTTTATTGGGAGCGGGAAGCACAGATACGCAGTATTTT; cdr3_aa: CASSLLGAGSTDTQYF
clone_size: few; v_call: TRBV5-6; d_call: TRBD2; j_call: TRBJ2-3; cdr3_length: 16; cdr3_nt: TGTGCCAGCAGCCTGGAGCGGGGGGGCGGCACAGATACGCAGTATTTT; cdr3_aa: CASSLERGGGTDTQYF
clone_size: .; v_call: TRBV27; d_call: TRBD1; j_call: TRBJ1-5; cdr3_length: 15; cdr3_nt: TGTGCCAGCAGTTTAAGGGGACAGGGTTCGACGGCCCAGCATTTT; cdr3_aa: CASSLRGQGSTAQHF
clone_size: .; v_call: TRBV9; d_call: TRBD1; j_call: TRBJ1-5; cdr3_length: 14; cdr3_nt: TGTGCCAGCACCCAGGGGGATAGCAATCAGCCCCAGCATTTT; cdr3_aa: CASTQGDSNQPQHF
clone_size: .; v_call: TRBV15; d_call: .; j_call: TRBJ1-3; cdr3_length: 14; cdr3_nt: TGTGCCACCAGTCCCCAAATGGGAGGAAACACCATATATTTT; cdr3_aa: CATSPQMGGNTIYF
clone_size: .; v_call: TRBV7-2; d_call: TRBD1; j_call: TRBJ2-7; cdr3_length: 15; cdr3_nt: TGTGCCAGCAGCTATGGACAGGGAGCAACCTACGAGCAGTACTTC; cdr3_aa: CASSYGQGATYEQYF
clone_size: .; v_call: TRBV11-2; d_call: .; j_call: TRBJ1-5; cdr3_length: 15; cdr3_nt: TGTGCCAGCAGCCTCGACGGGGCAAGCAATCAGCCCCAGCATTTT; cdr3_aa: CASSLDGASNQPQHF
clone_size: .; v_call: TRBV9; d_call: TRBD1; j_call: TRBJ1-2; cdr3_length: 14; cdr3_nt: TGTGCCAGCAGCCCCGGGACAGTACCTTTTGGCTACACCTTC; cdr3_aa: CASSPGTVPFGYTF
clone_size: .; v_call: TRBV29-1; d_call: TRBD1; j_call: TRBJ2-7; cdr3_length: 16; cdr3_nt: TGCAGCGTTACCCCGGCGGGACAGGGGATATCCTACGAGCAGTACTTC; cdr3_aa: CSVTPAGQGISYEQYF
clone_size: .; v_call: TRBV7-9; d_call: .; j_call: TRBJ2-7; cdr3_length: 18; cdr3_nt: TGTGCCAGCAGAGACGGAGGAGGGGGGCCCAGCCCGTCCTACGAGCAGTACTTC; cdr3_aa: CASRDGGGGPSPSYEQYF
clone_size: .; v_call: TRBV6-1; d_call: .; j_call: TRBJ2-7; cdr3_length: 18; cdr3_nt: TGTGCCAGCAGTGAAGGGACCGGCAGCCTCGTCCCCTCCTACGAGCAGTACTTC; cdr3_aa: CASSEGTGSLVPSYEQYF